The 18 T cell receptor beta chains presented below share a single source sample, sequenced in a study of Ad26.COV2.S vaccination and SARS-CoV-2 variants. This sample's treatment: roughly 19 received Ad26.COV2.S at low or high dose, single or two shots; 5 received placebo; per-sample allocation not given. Samples were taken on day 63 after the first vaccine or placebo injection. Clones were read by immunoSEQ multiplex PCR, and TCRdb kept only the in-frame ones, dropping some. Altogether about 410,000 clones are present, 70% to 90% being singletons, with the ten largest covering around 3.4%. The starting material was peripheral blood, obtained in a trial of Ad26.COV2.S vaccine versus placebo. These receptors were taken from a person aged 18-65 years who received the Ad26.COV2.S COVID-19 vaccine or a placebo.

The V gene is TRBV27, the J gene TRBJ1-2; 7 bases agree with TRBD1. This CDR3 spans 15 amino acids. From germline, CDR1 is MNHEY and CDR2 SMNVEV (reference sequence). V shed 5 bases, J shed 6 bases, and the junction held 12 bases outside the gene matches. CDR3 in amino acids: CASSQTTGDFDGYTF. The CDR3 DNA follows: TGTGCCAGCAGTCAAACAACAGGGGATTTCGATGGCTACACCTTC.

In nucleotides, the CDR3 is TGTGCCAGCAGCCAGACGACTAGCACGGAGCAGTTCTTC. As protein: CASSQTTSTEQFF. This sequence joins TRBV7-4 and TRBJ2-1; 7 positions agree with TRBD2. Germline CDR1 is SGHVT and CDR2 is SQSDAQ. The CDR3 contains 13 residues. J lost 10 bases, V lost 5 bases, and 8 bases had no gene match.

The CDR3 DNA follows: TGTGCCAGCATCAGACGAGACAGGGGGCCCAACTATGGCTACACCTTC. It encodes CASIRRDRGPNYGYTF. This chain uses TRBV28 with TRBJ1-2, with 10 bases identical to TRBD1. Germline V gives CDR1 MDHEN, CDR2 SYDVKM. This CDR3 has 16 amino acids. V trimming: 7 bases; J trimming: 2 bases; junction bases outside the gene matches: 10.

CDR3 region: CASARTGGLSPLHF. As DNA, the CDR3 is TGTGCCAGCGCGAGGACAGGCGGCTTGTCACCCCTCCACTTT. The chain has TRBV6-5 and TRBJ1-6, with 7 bases fitting TRBD1. V lost 8 bases to trimming and J lost 10 bases; unmatched junction nucleotides: 11. Looked up from germline, CDR1 is MNHEY and CDR2 is SVGAGI. CDR3 size: 14 residues.

The chain recombines TRBV11-2 with TRBJ1-4; 8 bases match TRBD1. The germline CDR1 and CDR2 sequences are SGHAT and FQNNGV. The CDR3 loop spans 15 amino acids. With 2 bases clipped from V and 8 bases from J, the junction kept 7 bases outside the gene matches. This CDR3 is CASSLYQGAGEKLFF. In nucleotides, the CDR3 is TGTGCCAGCAGCTTATATCAGGGGGCAGGAGAAAAACTGTTTTTT.

The chain has TRBV10-2 and TRBJ2-3; 10 bases align to TRBD2. CDR3 length equals 14 residues. V trimming: 5 bases; J trimming: 8 bases; junction bases outside the gene matches: 7. The germline V gene encodes CDR1 WSHSY and CDR2 SAAADI. CDR3 sequence: CASSTSGAEGTQYF. The CDR3, as DNA: TGCGCCAGCAGTACTAGCGGGGCCGAGGGTACGCAGTATTTT.

The chain recombines TRBV13 with TRBJ1-2, with D tentatively TRBD1 (5 bases). The germline V gene encodes CDR1 PRHDT and CDR2 FYEKMQ (reference sequence). V gave up 1 base and J gave up 0 bases, with 12 bases separating them. CDR3 length equals 16 residues. The CDR3 protein is CASSLAQGKANYGYTF. The CDR3 nucleotides read TGTGCCAGCAGCTTAGCCCAGGGAAAAGCTAACTATGGCTACACCTTC.

The rearrangement links TRBV12-3 or TRBV12-4 to TRBJ1-2; 7 bases map to TRBD1. The CDR3 is 13 residues long. V lost 8 bases, J lost 6 bases, and 9 bases stayed unmatched. CDR3 sequence (DNA): TGTGCCAGCTCCTTAGGAGGGGGCCATGGCTACACCTTC. It codes for CASSLGGGHGYTF.

This clone was seen once. The chain employs TRBV5-1 and TRBJ2-3; no reliable D call. V lost 8 bases and J lost 3, with 10 bases in between. Germline V gene data show CDR1 as SGHRS and CDR2 as YFSETQ. The CDR3 runs 12 residues. The chain's CDR3 is CASSTQTDTQYF. For the CDR3, the DNA is TGCGCCAGTTCTACACAAACAGATACGCAGTATTTT. Together with reference TRBV5-1 and TRBJ2-3, the CDR3 gives the full variable domain: KAGVTQTPRYLIKTRGQQVTLSCSPISGHRSVSWYQQTPGQGLQFLFEYFSETQRNKGNFPGRFSGRQFSNSRSEMNVSTLELGDSALYLCASSTQTDTQYFGPGTRLTVL.

V and J are TRBV11-2 and TRBJ2-7, with D possibly being TRBD1 (7 bases). In germline, CDR1 is SGHAT, CDR2 FQNNGV. The V end lost 3 bases, the J end lost 7 bases, and 19 bases lay between the germline ends. The CDR3 sequence is 15 residues long. The CDR3 sequence: CASSFNPRGAGEQYF. The CDR3 nucleotides read TGTGCCAGCAGCTTTAACCCCAGGGGGGCCGGGGAGCAGTACTTC.

The chain couples TRBV27 to TRBJ1-6, with D tentatively TRBD1 (5 bases). This CDR3 region has 17 residues. CDR1 is MNHEY and CDR2 is SMNVEV in the germline V gene (reference sequence). Trimming left V 6 bases short and J 6 bases short, with 21 bases between. CDR3 region: CASSLISGGGSNSPLHF. CDR3 sequence (DNA): TGTGCCAGCAGCCTAATTAGTGGGGGGGGGAGTAATTCACCCCTCCACTTT.

This clone was counted once. The chain couples TRBV5-6 to TRBJ1-5; D call uncertain. The CDR3 totals 13 residues. V lost 5 bases to trimming and J lost 7 bases, with 13 bases between them. From germline, CDR1 is SGHDT and CDR2 YYEEEE. CDR3 loop: CASSAGSQQPQHF. As DNA, the CDR3 is TGTGCCAGCAGTGCGGGGTCCCAACAGCCCCAGCATTTT. The full variable domain, in which reference TRBV5-6 and TRBJ1-5 provide the parts outside the CDR3, is DAGVTQSPTHLIKTRGQQVTLRCSPKSGHDTVSWYQQALGQGPQFIFQYYEEEERQRGNFPDRFSGHQFPNYSSELNVNALLLGDSALYLCASSAGSQQPQHFGDGTRLSIL.

With regard to this clone: An end of the junction does not agree with germline; a read error may underlie this. This chain joins TRBV6-1 and TRBJ1-4; D unresolved. This CDR3 spans 13 amino acids. CDR1 MNHNS and CDR2 SASEGT come from the germline V gene. The CDR3 nucleotides read TGTGCCAGCAGTGAAGCAGTAAGGGCGGTTGAGGTTTTT. It encodes CASSEAVRAVEVF.

CDR3: CASSLDSPLHF. The CDR3 coding sequence is TGTGCCAGCAGCTTAGATTCACCCCTCCACTTT. J is TRBJ1-6 and V is TRBV11-2; no clear D. The germline gives CDR1 SGHAT, CDR2 FQNNGV. V lost 0 bases, J lost 9 bases, and 0 bases lay in between. The CDR3 covers 11 residues. The whole variable domain, filled in from reference TRBV11-2 and TRBJ1-6, reads EAGVAQSPRYKIIEKRQSVAFWCNPISGHATLYWYQQILGQGPKLLIQFQNNGVVDDSQLPKDRFSAERLKGVDSTLKIQPAKLEDSAVYLCASSLDSPLHFGNGTRLTVT.

This chain links TRBV11-2 with TRBJ1-6; 8 nucleotides match TRBD1. This CDR3 is built from 15 residues. The germline V gene encodes CDR1 SGHAT and CDR2 FQNNGV. Trimming cost V 5 bases and J 8 bases; bases outside gene matches: 8. Here the CDR3 reads CASSPMDRDDSPLHF. In DNA form, the CDR3 reads TGTGCCAGCAGCCCGATGGACAGGGACGATTCACCCCTCCACTTT.

In this sample, this clone turned up once. The chain is built from TRBV5-1 and TRBJ2-2; TRBD2 agrees at 8 bases. The CDR3 length is 17 residues. Germline V gives CDR1 SGHRS, CDR2 YFSETQ. The trim removed 4 bases at V and 5 bases at J, leaving 13 bases unmatched. CDR3 DNA: TGCGCCAGCAGCCCCGCCCGGGGCGGGGGGACGACCGGGGAGCTGTTTTTT. As protein: CASSPARGGGTTGELFF.

The V call is TRBV5-8, the J call TRBJ2-2; 8 bases align to TRBD1. The CDR3 has 13 residues. J gave up 4 bases and V 8 bases, and 4 bases lay outside the gene matches. CDR1 is SGHTS and CDR2 is YDEGEE in the germline V gene. Here the CDR3 reads CARQGDVTGELFF. In DNA form, the CDR3 reads TGTGCCAGACAGGGGGACGTCACCGGGGAGCTGTTTTTT.

The chain has TRBV7-6 and TRBJ2-3; 8 bases are a match to TRBD2. The germline CDR1 and CDR2 sequences are SGHVS and FNYEAQ. Germline trimming cut 3 bases from V and 0 bases from J; bases unmatched to any gene: 2. The CDR3 is made up of 15 amino acids. CDR3 DNA sequence: TGTGCCAGCAGCTTTGGCGGGGGGAGCACAGATACGCAGTATTTT. This translates into CASSFGGGSTDTQYF.